This TCR beta chain is from a study of ipilimumab plus nivolumab after autologous stem cell transplantation. The wider study: Both relapsed and primary refractory DLBCL were included. Study-wide results and caveats: TCR repertoire, Treg phenotype and gut microbiota reportedly support more study of this approach.

Using immunoSEQ multiplex PCR, the repertoire was profiled, and TCRdb retains in-frame clones only, with some absent. This table holds roughly 25,000 clones, more than 70% found once. Ipilimumab, 1 mg/kg, started 14 to 28 days after autologous transplant. About this clone itself: Antigen specificity is unknown.

The sequence was collected from a male donor with diffuse large B-cell lymphoma. The sequencing used PBMCs, collected in a trial of ipilimumab plus nivolumab as post-transplant consolidation.

CDR3 sequence (DNA): TGTGCCAGCACCAATAATGAAAAACTGTTTTTT. This encodes CASTNNEKLFF. The chain employs TRBV7-9 and TRBJ1-4, with D unclear. The V and J ends lost 7 bases and 4 bases respectively, with 4 bases between them. Per the germline V gene, CDR1 is SEHNR and CDR2 is FQNEAQ (reference sequence). This CDR3 is 11 amino acids long.